The 14 T cell receptor beta chains listed next were all sequenced from one sample in a study of identical twins (TCRdb year 2016). Libraries were prepared through 5' RACE. Data came from an Illumina HiSeq 2000. TCRdb reprocessing: public reads trimmed at Q25 with fastp, clones called with MiXCR, in-frame beta chains kept. Rows with one shared CDR3 protein collapse into an entry with the most common genes and DNA. Recorded for this sample are around 680,000 distinct CDR3 sequences; under 9% of them occurred a single time. Clones ranked in the top ten supply approximately 0.94% of the sample. The same sample was also used in a study of yellow fever vaccine responses in identical twins.

Material for sequencing was PBMCs. The receptors were gathered from a woman between 18 and 29 years old in good health.

This clonotype was counted between two and nine times. The chain carries TRBV4-1 and TRBJ2-2; D unclear. The ends were cut back, 0 bases at V and 6 bases at J, with 11 bases in the middle. CDR3 length: 15 amino acids. From germline, CDR1 is MGHRA and CDR2 YSYEKL. The CDR3 DNA sequence: TGCGCCAGCAGCCAAGACAGGATACTCCCCGGGGAGCTGTTTTTT. This sequence encodes CASSQDRILPGELFF.

This chain joins TRBV2 and TRBJ2-1; 7 bases line up with TRBD2. Germline V gene sequence: CDR1 SNHLY, CDR2 FYNNEI. After removal of 2 bases from V and 6 bases from J, the junction contained 16 bases not matched to a gene. There are 18 residues in the CDR3. The CDR3 protein is CASSELQTDERGTNEQFF. CDR3 DNA: TGTGCCAGCAGTGAACTCCAAACGGACGAGCGGGGAACCAATGAGCAGTTCTTC.

The chain joins TRBV6-1 to TRBJ2-2, with a tentative D call TRBD2 (5 bases). Germline lookup yields CDR1 MNHNS and CDR2 SASEGT. CDR3 length: 16 residues. With 7 bases removed from V and 0 bases from J, the gap between germline ends came to 15 bases. The CDR3 bases are TGTGCCAGCACCGAGGGTTACAGCTCGAACACCGGGGAGCTGTTTTTT. It is translated as CASTEGYSSNTGELFF.

Ten or more counts support this clonotype. The J gene is TRBJ2-5, the V gene TRBV28, with 8 positions matching TRBD1. CDR3 length equals 17 residues. V dropped 2 bases and J dropped 1; count of bases not matched to a gene: 9. Germline V gene sequence: CDR1 MDHEN, CDR2 SYDVKM. The CDR3 sequence is CASSLPGQGPLQETQYF. The DNA for the CDR3 is TGTGCCAGCAGTTTACCCGGACAGGGACCCCTCCAAGAGACCCAGTACTTC.

This clonotype turned up a few times. J is TRBJ1-5 and V is TRBV19; D is unclear. The CDR3 sequence is 12 residues long. V dropped 0 bases and J dropped 3 bases, with 0 bases sitting between them. Germline V gene data show CDR1 as LNHDA and CDR2 as SQIVND (reference sequence). For the CDR3, the DNA is TGTGCCAGTAGTATAGACAATCAGCCCCAGCATTTT. This translates into CASSIDNQPQHF.

This clonotype occurred a few times. The chain employs TRBV28 and TRBJ1-1; D is unresolved. Trimming removed 6 bases from V and 9 bases from J, with 14 bases in between. CDR1 is MDHEN and CDR2 is SYDVKM in the germline V gene. The CDR3 spans 12 residues. CDR3 loop: CASSQRHLQAFF. The CDR3 DNA sequence: TGTGCCAGCAGCCAAAGACACCTTCAAGCTTTCTTT.

The DNA for the CDR3 is TGCGCCAGCAGCCATGATCCGGTGACAGGGGCGGTAGATACGCAGTATTTT. This encodes CASSHDPVTGAVDTQYF. The V gene is TRBV4-1, the J gene TRBJ2-3; 8 nucleotides line up with TRBD1. Germline V lookup: CDR1 MGHRA, CDR2 YSYEKL. V was clipped by 3 bases and J by 5 bases; unmatched bases: 13. The CDR3 has 17 residues.

The chain recombines TRBV9 with TRBJ1-1; D call uncertain. CDR1 is SGDLS and CDR2 is YYNGEE in the germline V gene. The CDR3 spans 13 residues. Trimming removed 5 bases from V and 6 bases from J, with 14 bases in between. In DNA, the CDR3 is TGTGCCAGCAGGAGGGCGGGCAAGTCTGAAGCTTTCTTT. Translating it yields CASRRAGKSEAFF.

This clonotype was seen repeatedly, ten times or more. This sequence joins TRBV5-1 and TRBJ2-3; 11 bases match TRBD1. The CDR3 runs to 16 residues. V lost 1 base, J lost 4 bases, and 5 bases stayed unmatched. The germline CDR1 and CDR2 sequences are SGHRS and YFSETQ. The CDR3 loop is CASSLRDRGISDTQYF. The CDR3 nucleotides read TGCGCCAGCAGCTTGAGGGACAGGGGGATTTCAGATACGCAGTATTTT. The full variable domain, with the rest looked up from reference TRBV5-1 and TRBJ2-3, is KAGVTQTPRYLIKTRGQQVTLSCSPISGHRSVSWYQQTPGQGLQFLFEYFSETQRNKGNFPGRFSGRQFSNSRSEMNVSTLELGDSALYLCASSLRDRGISDTQYFGPGTRLTVL.

This clonotype was detected many times. The chain joins TRBV4-2 to TRBJ1-4; weak D call: TRBD1 (6 bases). CDR3 length: 16 residues. With 4 bases removed from V and 6 bases from J, the gap between germline ends came to 18 bases. The germline CDR1 and CDR2 sequences are LGHNA and YNFKEQ. CDR3 region: CASSPLSGGLDEKLFF. CDR3 DNA sequence: TGTGCCAGCAGCCCACTCTCCGGGGGGCTAGATGAAAAACTGTTTTTT.

This clonotype has more than one count but fewer than ten. The V call is TRBV9, the J call TRBJ2-1; 12 bases map to TRBD2. The CDR3 consists of 15 residues. The V and J ends lost 3 bases and 7 bases, in that order; junction bases with no gene match: 5. CDR1 is SGDLS, CDR2 YYNGEE, per germline. The CDR3, as DNA: TGTGCCAGCAGCGCGACTAGCGGGGGTGTTAATGAGCAGTTCTTC. It codes for CASSATSGGVNEQFF.

The J gene is TRBJ2-2, the V gene TRBV7-3; 11 bases are a match to TRBD2. CDR3 length: 15 amino acids. V lost 3 bases, J lost 5 bases, and 2 bases stayed unmatched. Germline lookup yields CDR1 SGHTA and CDR2 FQGTGA. DNA for the CDR3: TGTGCCAGCAGCTTGACTAGCGGGGCGACCGGGGAGCTGTTTTTT. Translated: CASSLTSGATGELFF. Variable domain in full (rest from reference TRBV7-3 and TRBJ2-2): GAGVSQTPSNKVTEKGKYVELRCDPISGHTALYWYRQSLGQGPEFLIYFQGTGAADDSGLPNDRFFAVRPEGSVSTLKIQRTERGDSAVYLCASSLTSGATGELFFGEGSRLTVL.

This clonotype showed up just a few times. The V gene is TRBV6-1, the J gene TRBJ1-2, with TRBD1 matching 9 bases. Looked up from germline, CDR1 is MNHNS and CDR2 is SASEGT. This CDR3 has 14 residues. Trimming removed 6 bases from V and 8 bases from J; junction bases left unmatched: 10. CDR3 in DNA: TGTGCCAGCAGCAGACAGGGGGGAAGTAGGGGCTACACCTTC. Its protein product is CASSRQGGSRGYTF.

The sample holds many counts of this clonotype. The rearrangement links TRBV2 to TRBJ2-7; weak D call: TRBD2 (6 bases). V lost 5 bases to trimming and J lost 3 bases, with 17 bases between them. In germline, CDR1 is SNHLY, CDR2 FYNNEI. The length of the CDR3 is 15 residues. The CDR3 coding sequence is TGTGCCAGCAGTCCCCCATCGGGAGAGGGCTACGAGCAGTACTTC. It encodes CASSPPSGEGYEQYF.